This T cell receptor (beta chain) is from a study of cytomegalovirus exposure and HLA in healthy donors. Looked up from germline, CDR1 is LNHDA and CDR2 is SQIVND (reference sequence). The CDR3 runs to 14 residues. The V and J ends lost 5 bases and 3 bases respectively, with 14 bases between them. The table lists this clone with many counts. Amplification used 60 Vbeta primers and 13 Jbeta primers. Sequenced by immunoSEQ multiplex PCR; TCRdb stores in-frame clones only, minus some. This sample has some 130,000 clones, with about 80% found just once. The chain recombines TRBV19 with TRBJ2-7, with D possibly matching TRBD1 (6 bases). This receptor was identified in a man in his thirties or forties in good health and CMV-seronegative. The specimen was PBMCs. This CDR3 is CASSRETGLYEQYF. The CDR3 nucleotides are TGTGCCAGTAGTCGCGAAACAGGGCTCTACGAGCAGTACTTC.